A single sample is the source of the 15 T cell receptor beta chains below, sequenced in a study of shared clonotypes between healthy human individuals. Libraries were prepared by immunoSEQ multiplex PCR; TCRdb keeps only in-frame clonotypes and omits some of them. This repertoire shows about 1,800,000 clones, about 95% found once; its top ten account for approximately 1.2%. CD45RO-negative cells were positively selected for CCR7, leaving out terminally differentiated effector memory CD45RA+ cells. Sequencing was performed on naive CD8+ T cells sorted from blood. The receptor source for this set is a young man in good health.

A note on this clone: The same CDR3 can be traced to other DNA sequences in this sample. The genes are TRBV7-9 and TRBJ1-5; no reliable D call. CDR3 length: 15 amino acids. Deletions cut 5 bases from V and 0 bases from J, with 11 bases between. Germline V gives CDR1 SEHNR, CDR2 FQNEAQ (reference sequence). The CDR3 DNA reads as TGTGCCAGCAGCCCCCCGGGAGGTAGCAATCAGCCCCAGCATTTT. Its protein product is CASSPPGGSNQPQHF. The full variable domain, completed using reference TRBV7-9 and TRBJ1-5, is DTGVSQNPRHKITKRGQNVTFRCDPISEHNRLYWYRQTLGQGPEFLTYFQNEAQLEKSRLLSDRFSAERPKGSFSTLEIQRTEQGDSAMYLCASSPPGGSNQPQHFGDGTRLSIL.

The V gene is TRBV28, the J gene TRBJ2-2; possibly TRBD1 for D (5 bases). CDR1 and CDR2 (germline): MDHEN, SYDVKM. This CDR3 is 13 amino acids long. V lost 3 bases, J lost 7 bases, and 9 bases lay in between. The CDR3 DNA is TGTGCCAGCAGTTTCAGGGTCAGCGGGGAGCTGTTTTTT. It codes for CASSFRVSGELFF. Variable domain in full (rest from reference TRBV28 and TRBJ2-2): DVKVTQSSRYLVKRTGEKVFLECVQDMDHENMFWYRQDPGLGLRLIYFSYDVKMKEKGDIPEGYSVSREKKERFSLILESASTNQTSMYLCASSFRVSGELFFGEGSRLTVL.

The rearrangement links TRBV10-3 to TRBJ1-1; TRBD1 might be the D (6 bases). The CDR3 totals 13 residues. Germline loops: CDR1 ENHRY, CDR2 SYGVKD. V lost 11 bases and J lost 7, with 20 bases in between. In DNA form, the CDR3 reads TGTGCCGGAGCTGGAGGGGGGGGCCTTGAAGCTTTCTTT. Translating it yields CAGAGGGGLEAFF.

This clone was found a few times. The same CDR3 arises from other DNA sequences in this sample as well. The chain carries TRBV4-1 and TRBJ1-1; no definite D call. With 1 base removed from V and 3 bases from J, the gap between germline ends came to 3 bases. The CDR3 consists of 12 residues. Per the germline V gene, CDR1 is MGHRA and CDR2 is YSYEKL. DNA of the CDR3: TGCGCCAGCAGCCAAGGCGACACTGAAGCTTTCTTT. Its translation: CASSQGDTEAFF.

V usage is TRBV27 and J usage is TRBJ2-7; TRBD1 is a possible D gene (5 bases). V lost 5 bases, J lost 5 bases, and 22 bases lay in between. Germline V CDR1 and CDR2: MNHEY, SMNVEV (reference sequence). This CDR3 is 16 amino acids long. Written as DNA, the CDR3 is TGTGCCAGCAGTCCACTCCCCAGGGCCCCAACTGACGAGCAGTACTTC. Translated: CASSPLPRAPTDEQYF.

The chain links TRBV19 to TRBJ2-7; 11 positions match TRBD1. The CDR3 has 14 amino acids. Germline trimming cut 7 bases from V and 6 bases from J; bases unmatched to any gene: 8. CDR1 is LNHDA, CDR2 SQIVND, per germline (reference sequence). The CDR3 DNA follows: TGTGCCAGTACCCCGGGACAGGGGGTCGGCGAGCAGTACTTC. Amino acid sequence: CASTPGQGVGEQYF.

About this clone itself: At the DNA level, this CDR3 is encoded by other sequences in the same sample as well. The chain uses TRBV27 and TRBJ1-2; 11 nucleotides line up with TRBD1. This CDR3 spans 14 amino acids. The J segment lost 8 bases and the V segment lost 4 bases, leaving 6 bases of the junction unmatched. Germline lookup yields CDR1 MNHEY and CDR2 SMNVEV (reference sequence). CDR3 region: CASSSSGTGGGYTF. CDR3 DNA: TGTGCCAGCAGTTCGTCCGGGACAGGGGGAGGCTACACCTTC.

The rearrangement joins TRBV5-4 to TRBJ2-7; 10 bases fit TRBD1. From germline, CDR1 is SGHNT and CDR2 YYREEE (reference sequence). V lost 0 bases to trimming and J lost 5 bases; unmatched junction nucleotides: 5. This CDR3 spans 15 amino acids. The CDR3 loop is CASSLADRGPHEQYF. CDR3 DNA sequence: TGTGCCAGCAGCTTGGCCGACAGGGGGCCCCACGAGCAGTACTTC.

V and J are TRBV2 and TRBJ1-2; weak D call: TRBD1 (5 bases). The CDR3 runs 14 residues. V gave up 7 bases and J gave up 2 bases, with 14 bases separating them. Germline values: CDR1 SNHLY, CDR2 FYNNEI. Here the CDR3 reads CASTPPGVNYGYTF. CDR3 coding DNA: TGTGCCAGCACGCCCCCGGGGGTGAACTATGGCTACACCTTC.

The rearrangement joins TRBV9 to TRBJ2-5, with 7 positions matching TRBD1. V dropped 3 bases and J dropped 3; count of bases not matched to a gene: 8. Germline CDR1 is SGDLS and CDR2 is YYNGEE. The CDR3 length is 15 residues. The chain's CDR3 is CASSAWTGPKETQYF. DNA of the CDR3: TGTGCCAGCAGCGCCTGGACAGGCCCGAAAGAGACCCAGTACTTC.

The chain carries TRBV7-9 and TRBJ2-3; no reliable D call. Per germline, CDR1 SEHNR and CDR2 FQNEAQ (reference sequence). With 2 bases removed from V and 0 bases from J, the gap between germline ends came to 6 bases. This CDR3 region has 14 residues. Here the CDR3 reads CASSLSPSTDTQYF. CDR3 DNA: TGTGCCAGCAGCTTATCCCCCAGCACAGATACGCAGTATTTT.

The gene calls are TRBV7-9 and TRBJ2-7; a weak D match, TRBD2 (6 bases). V was cut by 1 base and J by 6 bases, with 25 bases left in between. CDR3 length: 18 residues. CDR1 SEHNR and CDR2 FQNEAQ come from the germline V gene (reference sequence). The CDR3 sequence is CASSLGEGGGRRGLEQYF. The CDR3 nucleotides read TGTGCCAGCAGCTTAGGAGAAGGTGGGGGTAGGAGGGGTCTCGAGCAGTACTTC. Full variable domain (missing parts from reference TRBV7-9 and TRBJ2-7): DTGVSQNPRHKITKRGQNVTFRCDPISEHNRLYWYRQTLGQGPEFLTYFQNEAQLEKSRLLSDRFSAERPKGSFSTLEIQRTEQGDSAMYLCASSLGEGGGRRGLEQYFGPGTRLTVT.

V is TRBV10-3 and J is TRBJ2-5; D call uncertain. CDR1 ENHRY and CDR2 SYGVKD come from the germline V gene. Trimming cost V 4 bases and J 0 bases, with 9 bases left between them. The CDR3 loop spans 14 amino acids. CDR3 nucleotide sequence: TGTGCCATCAGTGCCGACCCGTACCAAGAGACCCAGTACTTC. As protein: CAISADPYQETQYF.

The chain is built from TRBV7-2 and TRBJ1-5; no definite D call. Germline values: CDR1 SGHTA, CDR2 FQGNSA. The CDR3 contains 15 residues. V lost 3 bases and J 4 bases, leaving 13 bases between the germline ends. The CDR3 nucleotides read TGTGCCAGCAGCTTTTCCGGCGAAGGAAATCAGCCCCAGCATTTT. This translates into CASSFSGEGNQPQHF.

The V and J genes are TRBV11-2 and TRBJ1-5; 12 bases fit TRBD1. The germline gives CDR1 SGHAT, CDR2 FQNNGV. Unmatched junction bases numbered 5, after V lost 5 bases and J lost 6 bases. The CDR3 spans 15 residues. CDR3 region: CASSPGTGGSQPQHF. The CDR3 bases are TGTGCCAGCAGCCCCGGGACAGGGGGCAGTCAGCCCCAGCATTTT.